This T cell receptor (beta chain) was profiled in a study of Ad26.COV2.S vaccination and SARS-CoV-2 variants. Study conclusions and caveats: Analyses of TCR breadth and depth may have underestimated total T cell responses. Spike-specific responses of CD8+ and CD4+ T cells were reported to display substantial breadth after vaccination.

Treatment noted: some 19 received Ad26.COV2.S at low or high dose, single or two shots; 5 received placebo; per-sample allocation not given. The investigators took samples on day 63 after the first vaccine or placebo injection. The CDR3 is made up of 14 amino acids. Germline CDR1 is LNHNV and CDR2 is YYDKDF (reference sequence). Deletions cut 3 bases from V and 0 bases from J, with 5 bases between. The method was immunoSEQ multiplex PCR; TCRdb's version includes in-frame clones alone and lacks a portion of them. Among a few hundred thousand clones listed, approximately 88% were seen once. As concerns this clone: Its antigen is currently unknown.

The chain is built from TRBV15 and TRBJ1-4; unclear D gene. Sequenced here: peripheral blood, sampled in a trial of Ad26.COV2.S vaccine versus placebo. The source is a person aged 18 to 59 who received the Ad26.COV2.S COVID-19 vaccine or a placebo. This CDR3 reads CATSRTTTNEKLFF. In nucleotides, the CDR3 is TGTGCCACCAGCAGGACCACAACTAATGAAAAACTGTTTTTT.